This paragraph covers one T cell receptor (beta chain) sequence. Produced via immunoSEQ multiplex PCR; TCRdb's table is partial and in-frame only. There are approximately 350,000 clones in the sample; roughly 70% occur only once, and about a tenth lies in the top ten. The data originate from a study of shared clonotypes between healthy human individuals. The CDR3 totals 19 residues. V dropped 4 bases and J dropped 2; count of bases not matched to a gene: 14. CDR1 is WNHNN and CDR2 is SYGVQD in the germline V gene (reference sequence). This clonotype was obtained from a man aged 30-40 years in good health. The gene calls are TRBV10-1 and TRBJ2-3; 11 bases are shared with TRBD2. What was sequenced was memory CD4+ T cells sorted from blood. Subset given: CD45RA-negative fraction. The chain's CDR3 is CASSAVRIGLAGYTDTQYF. CDR3 sequence (DNA): TGCGCCAGCAGTGCTGTTCGTATTGGACTAGCGGGTTACACAGATACGCAGTATTTT.